Each of the 5 T cell receptor beta chains below was sequenced from the same sample in a study of T-cell reconstitution after alpha-beta-depleted transplantation in children. Unique molecular identifiers featured in how the TCRbeta library was prepared. TCRdb analysed the PCR reads with MiXCR anew, one entry per CDR3 protein. The sample lists over 90,000 distinct CDR3 sequences, about 7.5% occurring once. The sample here was PBMCs, taken before TCRalphabeta/CD19-depleted stem cell transplant. These receptor sequences come from a boy between 2 and 15 years old with acute lymphoblastic leukemia, due to receive a stem cell transplant.

This clonotype was recorded a few times. The V gene is TRBV6-1, the J gene TRBJ1-6; the D gene is possibly TRBD1 (6 bases). V lost 5 bases to trimming and J lost 8 bases, with 16 bases between them. The CDR3 sequence is 15 residues long. The germline gives CDR1 MNHNS, CDR2 SASEGT. The CDR3 region is CASSTGRWQDSPLHF. The DNA for the CDR3 is TGTGCCAGCAGTACAGGGCGTTGGCAGGATTCACCCCTCCACTTT.

J is TRBJ1-4 and V is TRBV6-1; the D is unclear. The V end was cut by 2 bases, the J end by 0 bases, with 10 bases between. Germline V gives CDR1 MNHNS, CDR2 SASEGT. The CDR3 contains 16 residues. CDR3 bases: TGTGCCAGCAGTGAATTTCCAATTGCAACTAATGAAAAACTGTTTTTT. Its protein is CASSEFPIATNEKLFF.

This clonotype was recorded many times. The chain has TRBV28 and TRBJ1-1; 9 positions match TRBD1. With V trimmed by 5 bases and J by 4 bases, 8 bases remained unmatched. The V gene's germline CDR1 is MDHEN and CDR2 SYDVKM. This CDR3 has 15 amino acids. This chain's CDR3 is CASSPAGQGPTEAFF. The CDR3 DNA follows: TGTGCCAGCAGTCCGGCGGGACAGGGTCCCACTGAAGCTTTCTTT. The whole variable domain, remainder taken from reference TRBV28 and TRBJ1-1, is DVKVTQSSRYLVKRTGEKVFLECVQDMDHENMFWYRQDPGLGLRLIYFSYDVKMKEKGDIPEGYSVSREKKERFSLILESASTNQTSMYLCASSPAGQGPTEAFFGQGTRLTVV.

The V and J genes are TRBV9 and TRBJ2-3, with TRBD2 identical over 8 bases. V shed 4 bases, J shed 4 bases, and the junction held 8 bases outside the gene matches. Germline CDR1 is SGDLS and CDR2 is YYNGEE. The CDR3 runs 15 residues. The CDR3 loop is CASSPRGGLADTQYF. The CDR3 nucleotides read TGTGCCAGCAGCCCCCGGGGGGGCCTCGCAGATACGCAGTATTTT.

The chain has TRBV7-2 and TRBJ1-2; 8 nucleotides align to TRBD1. J was trimmed by 4 bases and V by 2 bases; bases with no gene match: 6. Germline loops: CDR1 SGHTA, CDR2 FQGNSA. This CDR3 region has 15 residues. CDR3 sequence (DNA): TGTGCCAGCAGCTTACAAACAGGGGGTTCCTATGGCTACACCTTC. Protein product: CASSLQTGGSYGYTF. Together with reference TRBV7-2 and TRBJ1-2, the CDR3 gives the full variable domain: GAGVSQSPSNKVTEKGKDVELRCDPISGHTALYWYRQSLGQGLEFLIYFQGNSAPDKSGLPSDRFSAERTGGSVSTLTIQRTQQEDSAVYLCASSLQTGGSYGYTFGSGTRLTVV.